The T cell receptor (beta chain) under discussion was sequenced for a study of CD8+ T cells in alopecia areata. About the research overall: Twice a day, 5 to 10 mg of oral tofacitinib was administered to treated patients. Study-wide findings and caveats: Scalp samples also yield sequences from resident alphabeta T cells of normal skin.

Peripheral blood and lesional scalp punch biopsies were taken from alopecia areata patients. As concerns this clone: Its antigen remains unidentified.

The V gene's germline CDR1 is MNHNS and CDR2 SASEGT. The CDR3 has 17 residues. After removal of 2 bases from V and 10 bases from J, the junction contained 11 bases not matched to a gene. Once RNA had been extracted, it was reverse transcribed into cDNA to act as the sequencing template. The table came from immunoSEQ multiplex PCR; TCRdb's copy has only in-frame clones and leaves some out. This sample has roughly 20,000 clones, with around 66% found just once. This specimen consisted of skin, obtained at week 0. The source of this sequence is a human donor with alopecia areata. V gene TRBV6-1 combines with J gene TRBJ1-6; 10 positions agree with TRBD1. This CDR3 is CASSESFWDRGPSPLHF. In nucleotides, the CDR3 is TGTGCCAGCAGTGAAAGTTTTTGGGACAGGGGCCCCTCACCCCTCCACTTT.